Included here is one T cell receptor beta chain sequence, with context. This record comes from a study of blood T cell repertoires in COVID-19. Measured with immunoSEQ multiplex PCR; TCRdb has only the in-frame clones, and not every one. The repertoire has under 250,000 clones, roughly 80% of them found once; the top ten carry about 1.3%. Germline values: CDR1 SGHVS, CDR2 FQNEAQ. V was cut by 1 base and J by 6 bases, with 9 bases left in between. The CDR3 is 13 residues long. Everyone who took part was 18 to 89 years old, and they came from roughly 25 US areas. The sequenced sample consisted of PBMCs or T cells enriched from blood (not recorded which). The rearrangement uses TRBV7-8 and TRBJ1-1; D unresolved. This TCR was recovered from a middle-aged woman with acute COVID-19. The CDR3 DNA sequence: TGTGCCAGCAGCTTAGGCGAGGCCCCTGAAGCTTTCTTT. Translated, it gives CASSLGEAPEAFF.